Listed here are 2 T cell receptor beta chains from one sample, sequenced in a study of T-cell reconstitution after alpha-beta-depleted transplantation in children. Unique molecular identifiers were incorporated into the prepared TCRbeta library. TCRdb used MiXCR to reprocess the PCR reads, holding one entry per CDR3 protein. Of roughly 98,000 distinct CDR3 sequences in the sample, around a sixth were seen once. The sample consisted of PBMCs, mostly from graft donor cells, taken 180 days after TCRalphabeta/CD19-depleted stem cell transplant. These receptors were taken from a male patient aged 2-10 years who had a stem cell transplant for acute lymphoblastic leukemia, so the T cells may come from the graft donor.

This clonotype was seen more than once but under ten times. The CDR3 nucleotides read TGTGCCAGCCGGACAGGGTTTGTCACAGATACGCAGTATTTT. Translating gives CASRTGFVTDTQYF. V is TRBV6-2 or TRBV6-3 and J is TRBJ2-3, with 8 bases fitting TRBD1. Germline V gene sequence: CDR1 MNHEY, CDR2 SVGEGT. The CDR3 consists of 14 residues. The V gene end was trimmed by 8 bases and the J gene end by 2 bases; junction bases not matched to a gene: 6.

This clonotype has only a few counts. The gene calls are TRBV5-1 and TRBJ2-1; D is unresolved. V was pared by 0 bases and J by 5 bases, with 9 bases between. Germline loops: CDR1 SGHRS, CDR2 YFSETQ. The CDR3 runs to 14 residues. As DNA, the CDR3 is TGCGCCAGCAGCTTGGTCACGGTGAACAATGAGCAGTTCTTC. Residues: CASSLVTVNNEQFF.